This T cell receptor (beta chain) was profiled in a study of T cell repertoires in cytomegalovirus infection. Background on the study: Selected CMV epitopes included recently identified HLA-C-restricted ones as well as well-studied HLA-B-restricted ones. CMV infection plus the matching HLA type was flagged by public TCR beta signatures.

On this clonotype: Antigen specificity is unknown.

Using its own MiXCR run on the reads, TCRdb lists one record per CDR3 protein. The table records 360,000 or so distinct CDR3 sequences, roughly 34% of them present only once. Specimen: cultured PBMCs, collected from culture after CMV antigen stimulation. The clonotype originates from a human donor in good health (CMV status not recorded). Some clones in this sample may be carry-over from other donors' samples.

This CDR3 reads CATGRGPAEPQHF. In nucleotides, the CDR3 is TGTGCCACTGGCAGGGGCCCCGCGGAGCCCCAGCATTTT. The chain has TRBV19 and TRBJ1-5; D is possibly TRBD1 (6 bases). V was cut by 10 bases and J by 8 bases, with 18 bases left in between. CDR1 is LNHDA and CDR2 is SQIVND in the germline V gene (reference sequence). This CDR3 is built from 13 residues.